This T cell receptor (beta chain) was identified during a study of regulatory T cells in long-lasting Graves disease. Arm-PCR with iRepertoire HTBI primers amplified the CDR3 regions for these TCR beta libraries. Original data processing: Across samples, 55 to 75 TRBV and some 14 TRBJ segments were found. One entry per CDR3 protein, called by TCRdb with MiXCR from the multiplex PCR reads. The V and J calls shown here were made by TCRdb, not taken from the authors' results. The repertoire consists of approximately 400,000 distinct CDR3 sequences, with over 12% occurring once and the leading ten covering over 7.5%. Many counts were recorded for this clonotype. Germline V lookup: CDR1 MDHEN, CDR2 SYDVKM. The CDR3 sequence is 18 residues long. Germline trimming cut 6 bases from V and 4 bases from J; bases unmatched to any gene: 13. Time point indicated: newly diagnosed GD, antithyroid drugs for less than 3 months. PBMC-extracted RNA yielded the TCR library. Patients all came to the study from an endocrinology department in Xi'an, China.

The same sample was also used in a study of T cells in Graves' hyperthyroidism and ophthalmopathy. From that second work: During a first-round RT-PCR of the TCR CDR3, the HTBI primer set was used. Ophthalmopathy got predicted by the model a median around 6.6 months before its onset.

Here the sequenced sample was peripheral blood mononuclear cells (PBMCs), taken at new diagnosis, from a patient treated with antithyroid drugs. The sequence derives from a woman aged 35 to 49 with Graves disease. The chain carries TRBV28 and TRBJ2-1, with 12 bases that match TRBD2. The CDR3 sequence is CASSPRVRTSGIYNEQFF. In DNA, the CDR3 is TGTGCCAGCAGCCCCCGTGTTCGGACTAGCGGGATTTACAATGAGCAGTTCTTC.